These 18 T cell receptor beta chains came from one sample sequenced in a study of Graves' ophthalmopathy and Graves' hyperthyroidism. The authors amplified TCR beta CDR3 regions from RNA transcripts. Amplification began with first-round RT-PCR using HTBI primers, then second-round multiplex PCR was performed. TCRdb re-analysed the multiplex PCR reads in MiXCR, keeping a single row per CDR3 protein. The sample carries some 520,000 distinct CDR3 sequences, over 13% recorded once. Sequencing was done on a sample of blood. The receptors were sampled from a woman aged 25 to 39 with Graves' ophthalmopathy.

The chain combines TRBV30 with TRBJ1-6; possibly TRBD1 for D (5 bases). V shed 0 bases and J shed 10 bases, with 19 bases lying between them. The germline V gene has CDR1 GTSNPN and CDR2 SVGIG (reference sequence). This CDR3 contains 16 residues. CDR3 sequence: CAWSVLFGREGSPLHF. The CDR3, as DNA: TGTGCCTGGAGTGTACTCTTTGGCAGGGAAGGGTCACCCCTCCACTTT.

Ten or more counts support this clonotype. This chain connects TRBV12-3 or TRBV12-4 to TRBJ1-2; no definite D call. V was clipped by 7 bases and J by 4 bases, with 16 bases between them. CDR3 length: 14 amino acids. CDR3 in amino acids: CASTHPPGSYGYTF. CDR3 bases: TGTGCCAGCACCCACCCCCCGGGGTCCTATGGCTACACCTTC.

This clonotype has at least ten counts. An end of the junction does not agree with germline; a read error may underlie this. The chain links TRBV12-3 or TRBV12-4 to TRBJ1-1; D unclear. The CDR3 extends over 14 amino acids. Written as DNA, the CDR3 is TGCGCCAGCAGCTTGGTGAGAGGGAACACTGAAGCTTTCTTT. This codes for CASSLVRGNTEAFF.

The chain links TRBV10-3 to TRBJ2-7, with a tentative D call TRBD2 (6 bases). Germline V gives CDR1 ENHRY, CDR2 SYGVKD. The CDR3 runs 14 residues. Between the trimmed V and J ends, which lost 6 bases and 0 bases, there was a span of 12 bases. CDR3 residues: CAIREGSSSYEQYF. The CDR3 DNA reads TGTGCCATCAGGGAGGGTAGCAGCTCCTACGAGCAGTACTTC.

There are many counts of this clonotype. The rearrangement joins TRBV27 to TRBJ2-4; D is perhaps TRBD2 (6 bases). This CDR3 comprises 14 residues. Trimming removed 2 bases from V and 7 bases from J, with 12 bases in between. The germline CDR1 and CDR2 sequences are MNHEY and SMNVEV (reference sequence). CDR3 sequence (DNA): TGTGCCAGCAGTTTAAGGGCGGAGGGCAACATTCAGTACTTC. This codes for CASSLRAEGNIQYF.

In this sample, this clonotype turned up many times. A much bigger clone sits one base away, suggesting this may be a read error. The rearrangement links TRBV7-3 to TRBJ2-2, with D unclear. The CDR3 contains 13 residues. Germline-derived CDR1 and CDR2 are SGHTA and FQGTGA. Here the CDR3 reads CASSPANTRELFF. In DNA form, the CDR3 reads TGTGCCAGCAGCCCCGCGAACACCAGGGAGCTGTTTTTT.

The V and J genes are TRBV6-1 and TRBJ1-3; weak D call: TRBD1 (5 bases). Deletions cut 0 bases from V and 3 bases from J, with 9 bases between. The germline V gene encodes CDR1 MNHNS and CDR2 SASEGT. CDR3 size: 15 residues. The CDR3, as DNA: TGTGCCAGCAGTGAAGCTTGGGGGTATGGAAACACCATATATTTT. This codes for CASSEAWGYGNTIYF.

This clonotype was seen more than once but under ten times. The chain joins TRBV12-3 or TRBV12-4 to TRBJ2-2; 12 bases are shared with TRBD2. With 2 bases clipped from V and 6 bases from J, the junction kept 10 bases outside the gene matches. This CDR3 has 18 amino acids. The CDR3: CASSLYLLAGGPAGELFF. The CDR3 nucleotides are TGTGCCAGCAGTTTATATTTGCTAGCGGGGGGGCCCGCCGGGGAGCTGTTTTTT.

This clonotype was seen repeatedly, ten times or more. The CDR3, as DNA: TGTGCCATCAGCCCTAGCGGCAACTCCTACGAGCAGTACTTC. Protein product: CAISPSGNSYEQYF. The V and J genes are TRBV10-3 and TRBJ2-7; 7 bases map to TRBD2. The J segment lost 0 bases and the V segment lost 6 bases, leaving 5 bases of the junction unmatched. The CDR3 contains 14 residues. Germline loops: CDR1 ENHRY, CDR2 SYGVKD.

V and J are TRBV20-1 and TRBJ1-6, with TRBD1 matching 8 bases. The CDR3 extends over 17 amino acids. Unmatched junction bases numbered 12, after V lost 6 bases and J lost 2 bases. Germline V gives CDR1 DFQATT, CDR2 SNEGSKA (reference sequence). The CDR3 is CSARRSQGATYNSPLHF. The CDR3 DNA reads TGCAGTGCAAGAAGGTCCCAGGGGGCGACCTATAATTCACCCCTCCACTTT.

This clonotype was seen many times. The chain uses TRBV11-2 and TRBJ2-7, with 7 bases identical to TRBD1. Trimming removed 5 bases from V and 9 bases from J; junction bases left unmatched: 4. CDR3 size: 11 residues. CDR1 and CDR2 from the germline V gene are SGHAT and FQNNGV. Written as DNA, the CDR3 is TGTGCCAGCAGCCCGGACAGGCGGCAGTACTTC. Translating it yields CASSPDRRQYF.

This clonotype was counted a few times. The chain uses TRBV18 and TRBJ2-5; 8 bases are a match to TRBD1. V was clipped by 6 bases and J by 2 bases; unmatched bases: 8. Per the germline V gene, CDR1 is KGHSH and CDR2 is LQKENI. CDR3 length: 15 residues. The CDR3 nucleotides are TGTGCCAGCTCCCCTGGACAGGGCGATCAAGAGACCCAGTACTTC. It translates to CASSPGQGDQETQYF.

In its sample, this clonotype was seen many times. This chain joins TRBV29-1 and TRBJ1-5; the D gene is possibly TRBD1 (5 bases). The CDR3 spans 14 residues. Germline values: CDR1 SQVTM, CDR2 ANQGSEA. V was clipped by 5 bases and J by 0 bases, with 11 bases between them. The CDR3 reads CSVSGTDSNQPQHF. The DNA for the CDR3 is TGCAGCGTTTCCGGGACGGATAGCAATCAGCCCCAGCATTTT.

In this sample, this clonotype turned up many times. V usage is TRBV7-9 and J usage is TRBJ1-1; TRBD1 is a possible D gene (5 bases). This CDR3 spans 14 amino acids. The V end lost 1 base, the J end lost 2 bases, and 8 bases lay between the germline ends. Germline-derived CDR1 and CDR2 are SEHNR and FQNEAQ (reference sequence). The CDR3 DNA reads TGTGCCAGCAGCTTAGGGGGGATTAACACTGAAGCTTTCTTT. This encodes CASSLGGINTEAFF.

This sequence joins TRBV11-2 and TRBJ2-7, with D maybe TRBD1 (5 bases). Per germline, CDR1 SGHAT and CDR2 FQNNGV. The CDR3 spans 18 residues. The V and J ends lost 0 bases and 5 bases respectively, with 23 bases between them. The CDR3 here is CASSLDPGHGTVSHEQYF. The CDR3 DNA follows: TGTGCCAGCAGCTTAGACCCCGGACATGGAACAGTTTCCCACGAGCAGTACTTC.

The chain's CDR3 is CASSPEAANYGYTF. For the CDR3, the DNA is TGTGCCAGCTCACCAGAGGCCGCTAACTATGGCTACACCTTC. V gene TRBV18 combines with J gene TRBJ1-2; D remains unclear. V was clipped by 2 bases and J by 0 bases, with 7 bases between them. The CDR3 is 14 residues long. CDR1 is KGHSH, CDR2 LQKENI, per germline.

The CDR3 is CASSGTSDYEQYF. DNA for the CDR3: TGTGCCAGCAGCGGGACTAGCGACTACGAGCAGTACTTC. This chain connects TRBV9 to TRBJ2-7, with TRBD2 matching over 9 bases. The CDR3 is 13 residues long. In germline, CDR1 is SGDLS, CDR2 YYNGEE. V lost 3 bases, J lost 3 bases, and 1 base stayed unmatched.

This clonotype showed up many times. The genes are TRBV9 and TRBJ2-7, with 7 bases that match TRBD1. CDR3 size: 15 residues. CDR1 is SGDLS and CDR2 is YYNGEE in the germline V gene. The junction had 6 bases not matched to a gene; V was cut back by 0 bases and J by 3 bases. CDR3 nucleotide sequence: TGTGCCAGCAGCGTAGTTGCGACAGGGTTCTACGAGCAGTACTTC. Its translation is CASSVVATGFYEQYF.